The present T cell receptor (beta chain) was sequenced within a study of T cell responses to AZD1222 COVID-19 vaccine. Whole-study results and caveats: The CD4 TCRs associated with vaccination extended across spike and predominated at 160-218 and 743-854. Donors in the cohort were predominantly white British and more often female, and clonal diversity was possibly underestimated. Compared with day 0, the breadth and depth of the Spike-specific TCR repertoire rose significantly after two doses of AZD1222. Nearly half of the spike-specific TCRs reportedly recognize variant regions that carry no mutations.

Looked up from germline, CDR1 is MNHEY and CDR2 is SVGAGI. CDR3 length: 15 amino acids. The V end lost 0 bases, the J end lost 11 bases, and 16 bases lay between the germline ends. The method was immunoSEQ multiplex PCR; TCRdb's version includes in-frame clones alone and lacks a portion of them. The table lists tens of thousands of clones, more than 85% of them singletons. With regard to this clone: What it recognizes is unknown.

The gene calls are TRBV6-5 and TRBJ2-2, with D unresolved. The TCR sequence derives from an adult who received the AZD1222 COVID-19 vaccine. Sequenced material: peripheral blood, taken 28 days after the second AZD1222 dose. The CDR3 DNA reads TGTGCCAGCAGTTACTCGATTTGGCAGGATTCCGAGCTGTTTTTT. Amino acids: CASSYSIWQDSELFF.